This entry concerns a single TCR beta chain. Its antigen remains undetermined. No base qualities exist here, and no much larger clone lies one base off it. Using the deep immunoSEQ assay, TCR CDR3 regions were amplified from genomic DNA by multiplex PCR. Extracted genomic DNA from each cell subset was distributed evenly across all wells of several immunoSEQ 96-well plates, and each plate was treated as a replicate. For sorted subsets, approximately 0.2 ug of genomic DNA, equivalent to some 30,000 T cell genomes, went into each replicate PCR. The purified libraries were quantified using a Qubit 3.0 fluorometer, sized with a Bioanalyzer 2100, and then quantified again using the KAPA Library Quantification kit. Every immunoSEQ 96-well plate was sequenced on a dedicated single-read 150-cycle Illumina NextSeq 550 flow cell. The published analysis was carried out like this. Because the immunoSEQ output included only junctional sequences and no quality scores, the filtering could not be the same as the filtering used for full-length reads. Sequences were annotated with PyIR, a Python wrapper for IgBLAST v1.9, and V/J genes and CDR3 were assigned using IMGT germline references. Reads were filtered out if the reads had weak V/J assignments (E-value above 1e-6), no CDR3, stop codons, out-of-frame junctions, or ambiguous translated residues. A V3J clonotype was defined by an identical inferred V gene, J gene, and CDR3 amino acid sequence. To compute the percentage overlap between repertoires, the number of shared unique clonotypes was divided by the size of the smaller repertoire. Repertoire richness was assessed with RTK rarefaction, the Chao1 estimator, and Recon v2.1 estimates of unobserved clonotypes. OLGA was used to compute generation probabilities for all TCRbeta clonotypes that the gDNA method yielded from a handful of donors. The source is immuneACCESS, and TCRdb retained only in-frame sequences with V and J called. Part of the clones is not carried over; for the studies checked, unresolved V genes explain less than half of this, and the remainder is unexplained. For V, J and clone size, that table is used; D and trimming come from the DNA. This sample is represented by hundreds of thousands of clones; 87% of them were singletons. The ten biggest clones cover roughly 16% of the sample.

The record originates from a study of shared clonotypes between healthy human individuals (TCRdb year 2020). With respect to the entire study: A couple of women and three men aged 18 to 49 years were included in the cohort. Per donor, three plates each were used for CD4 naive and CD4 memory, two for CD8 naive, and one for CD8 memory. The study deeply sequenced blood TCR repertoires of 5 or 6 healthy adults to estimate repertoire size and the extent of clonotype sharing between individuals. Different laboratories and diverse techniques were used to prepare libraries and sequence TCR repertoires, to increase sequencing depth and limit assay-specific biases. Per donor, leukapheresis produced somewhere between about 0.94 and 10 billion PBMCs.

Healthy HIV-negative adults with no recently reported acute infections or vaccinations were included as donors. Only Caucasian adults living in Nashville, Tennessee, USA were represented among the donors. CD8 memory samples were composed of magnetically selected CD45RO+ cells combined with CCR7-negative CD45RA+ effector memory (TemRA) cells. Blood was obtained by leukapheresis, after which PBMCs were separated by Ficoll-Histopaque density gradient centrifugation and cryopreserved in liquid nitrogen vapor phase. Purity and quantity of every magnetically sorted T cell population were checked by analytical flow cytometry. Genomic DNA was isolated from each sorted fraction and quantified by UV absorbance on a Nanodrop 2000c. V is pared back by 7 bases and J by 7 bases, with 12 bases lying between the germline termini. Reading from cysteine to phenylalanine, the CDR3 counts 11 amino acids. CDR3 DNA only is kept here, 33 bases in frame from base 1.

Results and caveats for the whole study, not just this receptor: Sampling was restricted to blood, and TCR repertoires in tissues likely differ from the TCR repertoires found in blood. Larger estimated clonotype richness was generally found for naive subsets than for memory subsets. Even with the large sequencing depth, rarefaction of the sorted-subset datasets indicated that sequencing was incomplete. Sharing across a handful of donors was observed for about 5% of naive CD4, 3% to 3.5% of naive CD8, about 2.3% of memory CD4, and about 0.4% of memory CD8 clonotypes. Based on pairwise subsampling, the degree of clonotype sharing among donors was expected to be affected by sequencing depth. Because the study included a small number of donors, the genetic and exposure-history diversity represented was limited. Compared with non-shared clonotypes, the clonotypes found in all four sorted-subset donors had higher generation probabilities.

Input material: memory CD8+ T cells sorted from blood. Per the publication, the cell subset or site label means: CD45RO+ cells pooled with CCR7-negative TemRA cells. The rearrangement combines TRBV5-3 with TRBJ2-7; the D assignment is uncertain and may be TRBD1 or TRBD2, with 5 bases supporting each. TRBV5-3 is an ORF, and what it does is uncertain. This clonotype was sampled from a young man in good health. The nucleotide sequence reads TGTGCCAGACCTCGGGGCGGAGAGCAGTACTTC. Its protein reads: CARPRGGEQYF.